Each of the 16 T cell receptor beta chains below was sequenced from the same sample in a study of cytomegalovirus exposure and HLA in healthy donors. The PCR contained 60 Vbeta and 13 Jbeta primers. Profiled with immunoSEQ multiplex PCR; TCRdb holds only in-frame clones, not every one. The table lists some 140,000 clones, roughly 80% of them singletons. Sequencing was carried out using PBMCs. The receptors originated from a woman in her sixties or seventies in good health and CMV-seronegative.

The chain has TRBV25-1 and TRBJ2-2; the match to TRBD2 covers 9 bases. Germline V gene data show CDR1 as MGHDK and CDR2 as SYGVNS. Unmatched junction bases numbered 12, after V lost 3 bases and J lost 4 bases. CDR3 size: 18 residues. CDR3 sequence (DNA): TGTGCCAGCAGTGATTACCTTGGTAGCGGGGGTAGCACCGGGGAGCTGTTTTTT. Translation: CASSDYLGSGGSTGELFF. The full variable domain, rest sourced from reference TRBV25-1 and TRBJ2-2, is EADIYQTPRYLVIGTGKKITLECSQTMGHDKMYWYQQDPGMELHLIHYSYGVNSTEKGDLSSESTVSRIRTEHFPLTLESARPSHTSQYLCASSDYLGSGGSTGELFFGEGSRLTVL.

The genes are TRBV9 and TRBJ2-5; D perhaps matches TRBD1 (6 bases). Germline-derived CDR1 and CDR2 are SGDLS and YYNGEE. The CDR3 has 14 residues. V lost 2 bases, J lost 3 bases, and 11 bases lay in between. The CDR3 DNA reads TGTGCCAGCAGCGTGGGGGCAGATAAAGAGACCCAGTACTTC. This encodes CASSVGADKETQYF. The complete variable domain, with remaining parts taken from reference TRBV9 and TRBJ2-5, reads DSGVTQTPKHLITATGQRVTLRCSPRSGDLSVYWYQQSLDQGLQFLIQYYNGEERAKGNILERFSAQQFPDLHSELNLSSLELGDSALYFCASSVGADKETQYFGPGTRLLVL.

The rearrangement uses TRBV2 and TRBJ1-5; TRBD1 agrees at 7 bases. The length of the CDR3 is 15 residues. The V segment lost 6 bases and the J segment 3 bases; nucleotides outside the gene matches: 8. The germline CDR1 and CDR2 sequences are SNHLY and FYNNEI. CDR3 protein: CASRVWTGINQPQHF. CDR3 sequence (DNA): TGTGCCAGCAGGGTGTGGACAGGTATCAATCAGCCCCAGCATTTT.

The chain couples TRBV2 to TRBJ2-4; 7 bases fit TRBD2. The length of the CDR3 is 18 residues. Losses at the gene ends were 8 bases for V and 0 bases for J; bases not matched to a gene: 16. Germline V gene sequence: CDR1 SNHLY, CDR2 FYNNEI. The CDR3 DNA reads TGTGCCAGCTTATCCAACGTGGGAGGGATCCCAGCCAAAAACATTCAGTACTTC. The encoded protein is CASLSNVGGIPAKNIQYF. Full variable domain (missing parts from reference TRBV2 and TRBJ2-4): EPEVTQTPSHQVTQMGQEVILRCVPISNHLYFYWYRQILGQKVEFLVSFYNNEISEKSEIFDDQFSVERPDGSNFTLKIRSTKLEDSAMYFCASLSNVGGIPAKNIQYFGAGTRLSVL.

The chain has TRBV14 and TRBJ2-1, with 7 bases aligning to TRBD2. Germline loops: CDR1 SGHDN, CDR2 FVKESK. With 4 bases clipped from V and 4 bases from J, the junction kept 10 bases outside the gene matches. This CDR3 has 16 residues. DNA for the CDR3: TGTGCCAGCAGCCCTCCTGGAGCGGGGCTTTACAATGAGCAGTTCTTC. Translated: CASSPPGAGLYNEQFF.

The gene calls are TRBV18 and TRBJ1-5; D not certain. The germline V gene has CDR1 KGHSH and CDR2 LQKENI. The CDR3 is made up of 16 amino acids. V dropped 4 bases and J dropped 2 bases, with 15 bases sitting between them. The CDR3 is CASSLLEATGNQPQHF. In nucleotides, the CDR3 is TGTGCCAGCTCACTACTGGAGGCAACTGGCAATCAGCCCCAGCATTTT.

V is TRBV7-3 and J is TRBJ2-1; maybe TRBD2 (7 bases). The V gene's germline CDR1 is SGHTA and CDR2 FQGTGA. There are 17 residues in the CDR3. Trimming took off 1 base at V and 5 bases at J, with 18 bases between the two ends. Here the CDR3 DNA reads TGTGCCAGCAGCTTAAGCCCTCTCCAAGGGGGGGACAATGAGCAGTTCTTC. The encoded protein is CASSLSPLQGGDNEQFF. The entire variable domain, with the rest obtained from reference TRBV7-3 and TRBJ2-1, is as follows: GAGVSQTPSNKVTEKGKYVELRCDPISGHTALYWYRQSLGQGPEFLIYFQGTGAADDSGLPNDRFFAVRPEGSVSTLKIQRTERGDSAVYLCASSLSPLQGGDNEQFFGPGTRLTVL.

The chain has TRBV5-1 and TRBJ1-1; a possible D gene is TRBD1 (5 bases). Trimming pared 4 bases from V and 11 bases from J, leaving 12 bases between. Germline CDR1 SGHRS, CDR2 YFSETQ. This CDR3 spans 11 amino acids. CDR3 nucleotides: TGCGCCAGCAGCAAGGGGCTCGGCGCTTTCTTT. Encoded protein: CASSKGLGAFF.

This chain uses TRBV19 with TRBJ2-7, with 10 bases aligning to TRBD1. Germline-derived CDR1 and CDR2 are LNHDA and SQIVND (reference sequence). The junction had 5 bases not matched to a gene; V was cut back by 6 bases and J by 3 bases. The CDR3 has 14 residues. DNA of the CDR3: TGTGCCAGTAGACTGGGACAGGGGAGCTACGAGCAGTACTTC. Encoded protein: CASRLGQGSYEQYF.

The CDR3 reads CASSLVSGDMNEQFF. As DNA, the CDR3 is TGCGCCAGCAGCTTGGTGTCAGGGGATATGAATGAGCAGTTCTTC. The J gene is TRBJ2-1, the V gene TRBV5-1; D is perhaps TRBD1 (6 bases). The CDR3 covers 15 residues. V gave up 0 bases and J gave up 7 bases, with 14 bases separating them. Germline CDR1 SGHRS, CDR2 YFSETQ.

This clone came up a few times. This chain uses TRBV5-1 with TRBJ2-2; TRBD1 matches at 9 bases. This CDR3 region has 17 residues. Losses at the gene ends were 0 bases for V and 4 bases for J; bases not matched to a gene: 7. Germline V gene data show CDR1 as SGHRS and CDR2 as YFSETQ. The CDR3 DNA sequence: TGCGCCAGCAGCTTGGGGACCGGGACAGGGTTCACCGGGGAGCTGTTTTTT. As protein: CASSLGTGTGFTGELFF.

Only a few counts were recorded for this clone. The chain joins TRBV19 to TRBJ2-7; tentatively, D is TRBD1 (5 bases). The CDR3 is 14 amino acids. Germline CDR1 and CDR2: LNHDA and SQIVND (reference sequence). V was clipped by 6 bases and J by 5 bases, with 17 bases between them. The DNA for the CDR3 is TGTGCCAGTAGACCAGGGATTCGATTCAACGAGCAGTACTTC. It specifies CASRPGIRFNEQYF.

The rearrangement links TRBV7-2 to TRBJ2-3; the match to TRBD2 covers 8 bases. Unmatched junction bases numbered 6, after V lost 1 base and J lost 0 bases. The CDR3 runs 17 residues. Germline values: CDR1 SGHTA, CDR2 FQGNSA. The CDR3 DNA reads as TGTGCCAGCAGCTTAGTGGGGACTAGTGGTAGCACAGATACGCAGTATTTT. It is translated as CASSLVGTSGSTDTQYF.

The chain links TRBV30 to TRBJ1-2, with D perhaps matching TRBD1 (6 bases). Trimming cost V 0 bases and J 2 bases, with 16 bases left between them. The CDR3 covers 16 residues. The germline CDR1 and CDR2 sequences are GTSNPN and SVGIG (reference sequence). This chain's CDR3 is CAWSVAGAIKNYGYTF. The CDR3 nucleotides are TGTGCCTGGAGTGTAGCAGGGGCAATAAAGAACTATGGCTACACCTTC. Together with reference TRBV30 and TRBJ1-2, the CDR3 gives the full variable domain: SQTIHQWPATLVQPVGSPLSLECTVEGTSNPNLYWYRQAAGRGLQLLFYSVGIGQISSEVPQNLSASRPQDRQFILSSKKLLLSDSGFYLCAWSVAGAIKNYGYTFGSGTRLTVV.

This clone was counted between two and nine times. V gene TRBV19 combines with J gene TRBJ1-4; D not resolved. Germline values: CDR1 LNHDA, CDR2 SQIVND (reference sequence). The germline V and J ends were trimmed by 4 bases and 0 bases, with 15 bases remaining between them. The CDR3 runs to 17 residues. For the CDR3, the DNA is TGTGCCAGTAGTAAAGTACTCTCACGTGCAACTAATGAAAAACTGTTTTTT. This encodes CASSKVLSRATNEKLFF.

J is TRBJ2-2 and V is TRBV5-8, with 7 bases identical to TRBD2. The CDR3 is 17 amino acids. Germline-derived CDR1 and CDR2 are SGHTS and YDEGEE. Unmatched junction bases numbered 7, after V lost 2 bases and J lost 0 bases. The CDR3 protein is CASSFSRRGTNTGELFF. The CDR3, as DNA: TGTGCCAGCAGCTTTTCTCGGCGGGGGACGAACACCGGGGAGCTGTTTTTT.